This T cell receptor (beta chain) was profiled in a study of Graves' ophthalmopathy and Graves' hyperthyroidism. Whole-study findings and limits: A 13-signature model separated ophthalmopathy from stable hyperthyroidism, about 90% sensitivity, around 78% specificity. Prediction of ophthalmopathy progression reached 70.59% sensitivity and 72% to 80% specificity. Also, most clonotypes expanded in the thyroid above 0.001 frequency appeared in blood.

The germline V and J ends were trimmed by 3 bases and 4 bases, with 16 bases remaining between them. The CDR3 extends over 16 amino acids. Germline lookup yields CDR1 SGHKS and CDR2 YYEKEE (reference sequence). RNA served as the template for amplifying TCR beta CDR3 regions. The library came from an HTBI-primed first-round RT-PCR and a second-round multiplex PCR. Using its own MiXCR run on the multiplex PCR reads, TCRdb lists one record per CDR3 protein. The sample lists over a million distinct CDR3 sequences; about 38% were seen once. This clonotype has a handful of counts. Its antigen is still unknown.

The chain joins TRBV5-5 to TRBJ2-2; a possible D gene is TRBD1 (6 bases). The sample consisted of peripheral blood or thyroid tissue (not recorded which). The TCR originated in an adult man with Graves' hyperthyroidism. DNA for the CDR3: TGTGCCAGCAGCTCAAACAGGGATCTGGGCACCGGGGAGCTGTTTTTT. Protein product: CASSSNRDLGTGELFF.